The present entry profiles one T cell receptor (beta chain) with its context. This CDR3 region has 15 residues. V was clipped by 4 bases and J by 1 base, with 14 bases between them. Germline assignment: CDR1 SGHDT and CDR2 YYEEEE. The sample is drawn from a study of PD-1 blockade in classical Hodgkin lymphoma. Each patient experienced a relapse that followed autologous stem cell transplantation, and brentuximab vedotin exposure varied. Sequenced by immunoSEQ multiplex PCR; TCRdb stores in-frame clones only, minus some. The sample yields about 86,000 clones, around nine tenths seen once. Here the sequenced sample was peripheral blood mononuclear cells (PBMCs), taken at baseline. The gene calls are TRBV5-6 and TRBJ1-1; possibly TRBD1 for D (6 bases). The TCR was taken from a human donor with classical Hodgkin lymphoma. In nucleotides, the CDR3 is TGTGCCAGCAGCGTTGGACAGATAAAGAACACTGAAGCTTTCTTT. Translated, it gives CASSVGQIKNTEAFF. Filled out from reference TRBV5-6 and TRBJ1-1, the complete variable domain reads DAGVTQSPTHLIKTRGQQVTLRCSPKSGHDTVSWYQQALGQGPQFIFQYYEEEERQRGNFPDRFSGHQFPNYSSELNVNALLLGDSALYLCASSVGQIKNTEAFFGQGTRLTVV.